The T cell receptor (beta chain) under discussion was sequenced for a study of beta chain features in type 1 diabetes. Study-level points and caveats: Moderate yet significant TCRB CDR3 shortening was seen in Type 1 diabetes patients in all four CD4+ subsets.

A note on this clone: Its antigen remains unknown.

Sequenced material consisted of expressed TCRB transcripts (all of the isolated RNA was reverse transcribed). This table comes from immunoSEQ multiplex PCR, and its TCRdb copy is limited to in-frame clones, with some not included. The data contain about 160,000 clones, 8% to 8.5% of them singletons. This TCR came from a woman aged 18 to 35 with type 1 diabetes. The sample comprised central memory CD4+ T cells from blood.

For the CDR3, the DNA is TGTGCTCTGCGGGGGGGGGACTACAATGAGCAGTTCTTC. Translated: CALRGGDYNEQFF. J is TRBJ2-1 and V is TRBV10-3; 9 bases match TRBD2. CDR1 is ENHRY, CDR2 SYGVKD, per germline. The CDR3 sequence is 13 residues long.